This TCR beta chain was recovered during a study of post-analysis software for immune sequencing data. Overall study: The disease courses covered relapsing-remitting, secondary progressive and progressive-relapsing multiple sclerosis.

Overall study results and limits: Multiple sclerosis patients showed significantly lower normalized Chao1 diversity than controls did. Patients had higher frequencies than controls of about five TRBV segments, including TRBV5-6, TRBV5-1 and TRBV20-1. By F measure, strong co-clustering occurred among samples prepared in the same batch.

Regarding this clonotype: Its antigen is unknown.

CDR3 length: 13 residues. The V gene's germline CDR1 is SGDLS and CDR2 YYNGEE. Trimming shortened V by 2 bases and J by 7 bases, and 12 bases separated the two germline ends. The authors incorporated unique molecular identifiers into the TCR beta cDNA libraries. Once roughly 0.9 to 11 million T cells were used, roughly 0.5 million cDNA molecules resulted. TCRdb re-derived calls from the PCR reads in MiXCR, one entry per CDR3 protein. The data show over 700,000 distinct CDR3 sequences, roughly 29% seen once. The receptor comes from a girl aged 5 to 17 with multiple sclerosis. This sequence joins TRBV9 and TRBJ1-2, with D maybe TRBD1 (5 bases). Sequenced sample: blood. The CDR3 here is CASSVIGQGGYTF. As DNA, the CDR3 is TGTGCCAGCAGCGTTATCGGGCAGGGTGGCTACACCTTC.